This T cell receptor (beta chain) was identified during a study of T cell changes during pregnancy in multiple sclerosis. This CDR3 region has 16 residues. V was pared by 2 bases and J by 0 bases, with 13 bases between. CDR1 is SGHTA and CDR2 is FQGTGA in the germline V gene. TCRdb's table, derived via immunoSEQ multiplex PCR, lists solely in-frame clones and lacks some. This sample has some 34,000 clones, with over 90% found just once. Specimen: CD4+ T cells from peripheral blood mononuclear cells, collected in the third trimester of pregnancy. The chain carries TRBV7-3 and TRBJ1-1; TRBD1 is a possible D gene (5 bases). This receptor was obtained from a female donor in good health, enrolled as a control in a pregnancy study. CDR3 amino acids: CASSLFGGGLNTEAFF. CDR3 in DNA: TGTGCCAGCAGCTTATTCGGGGGTGGACTGAACACTGAAGCTTTCTTT. Full variable domain (rest looked up from reference TRBV7-3 and TRBJ1-1): GAGVSQTPSNKVTEKGKYVELRCDPISGHTALYWYRQSLGQGPEFLIYFQGTGAADDSGLPNDRFFAVRPEGSVSTLKIQRTERGDSAVYLCASSLFGGGLNTEAFFGQGTRLTVV.